A single sample is the source of the 20 T cell receptor beta chains below, sequenced in a study of blood T cells in healthy people across ages (dated by TCRdb to the mid-2010s). Library preparation used 5' RACE. Instrument used: Illumina HiSeq 2500. A second PCR of roughly 7 to 11 cycles was performed with a sample-barcoded 5' primer and a J-beta primer mix. TCRdb reran the public reads through fastp at Q25 and MiXCR, keeping productive beta chains. Each entry merges the rows of one CDR3 protein and shows their most common DNA and genes. Recorded for this sample are around 1.7 million distinct CDR3 sequences; roughly 28% of them occurred a single time. The ten largest clones add up to less than 9.5% of the sample. Input material: blood. Every receptor here comes from a woman in her 30s in good health.

V and J are TRBV28 and TRBJ2-7; TRBD1 matches 7 bases. Germline lookup yields CDR1 MDHEN and CDR2 SYDVKM. This CDR3 region has 13 residues. V lost 6 bases to trimming and J lost 5 bases; unmatched junction nucleotides: 7. DNA of the CDR3: TGTGCCAGCAGGCTGGGGACAGCTAACGAGCAGTACTTC. Translating it yields CASRLGTANEQYF.

The V and J genes are TRBV20-1 and TRBJ2-6; possible D gene TRBD2, 5 bases. The CDR3 loop spans 17 amino acids. Germline loops: CDR1 DFQATT, CDR2 SNEGSKA (reference sequence). Trimming removed 1 base from V and 0 bases from J, with 13 bases in between. The CDR3 DNA is TGCAGTGCTAGAGTCGACGGTGGAGGCTCTGGGGCCAACGTCCTGACTTTC. Translation gives CSARVDGGGSGANVLTF.

The rearrangement uses TRBV20-1 and TRBJ2-1, with no clear D. Trimming left V 5 bases short and J 6 bases short, with 17 bases between. The CDR3 consists of 14 residues. Germline loops: CDR1 DFQATT, CDR2 SNEGSKA (reference sequence). This CDR3 reads CSAPDHSGGNEQFF. In DNA form, the CDR3 reads TGCAGTGCTCCGGACCACTCAGGCGGCAATGAGCAGTTCTTC.

The chain combines TRBV2 with TRBJ2-1; D possibly matches TRBD1 or TRBD2 (6 bases each). This CDR3 contains 14 residues. In germline, CDR1 is SNHLY, CDR2 FYNNEI. V lost 8 bases and J 6 bases, leaving 17 bases between the germline ends. CDR3 sequence reads: CASPNGGQGNEQFF. In DNA form, the CDR3 reads TGTGCCAGCCCGAATGGGGGGCAGGGCAATGAGCAGTTCTTC.

This sequence joins TRBV10-3 and TRBJ2-5; TRBD2 aligns across 14 bases. Germline loops: CDR1 ENHRY, CDR2 SYGVKD. This CDR3 is built from 13 residues. The trim removed 6 bases at V and 11 bases at J, leaving 5 bases unmatched. The DNA for the CDR3 is TGTGCCATCAGGGGACTAGCGGGGGAAGAGCAGTACTTC. Translated, it gives CAIRGLAGEEQYF.

The CDR3 region has the DNA TGTGCCATCAGTGGAAGTCGGGTGCAGTTCTTC. This translates into CAISGSRVQFF. The V call is TRBV10-3, the J call TRBJ2-1; D gene ambiguous. There are 11 residues in the CDR3. V was trimmed by 4 bases and J by 12 bases, leaving 10 bases between them. Germline V gene lookup returns CDR1 ENHRY and CDR2 SYGVKD.

This clonotype was recorded many times. This rearrangement joins TRBV7-9 to TRBJ1-2; D unclear. CDR1 and CDR2 from the germline V gene are SEHNR and FQNEAQ (reference sequence). The CDR3 covers 13 residues. V was trimmed by 0 bases and J by 3 bases, leaving 5 bases between them. CDR3 bases: TGTGCCAGCAGCTTAGCCTACGACTATGGCTACACCTTC. It yields the protein CASSLAYDYGYTF. The full variable domain, completed using reference TRBV7-9 and TRBJ1-2, is DTGVSQNPRHKITKRGQNVTFRCDPISEHNRLYWYRQTLGQGPEFLTYFQNEAQLEKSRLLSDRFSAERPKGSFSTLEIQRTEQGDSAMYLCASSLAYDYGYTFGSGTRLTVV.

This clonotype was recorded a few times. The rearrangement uses TRBV27 and TRBJ2-7, with D maybe TRBD2 (5 bases). Germline lookup yields CDR1 MNHEY and CDR2 SMNVEV (reference sequence). V was shortened by 7 bases and J by 1 base, with 14 bases between the two germline ends. This CDR3 comprises 14 residues. CDR3 residues: CASTPLGRSYEQYF. CDR3 coding DNA: TGTGCCAGCACCCCTCTTGGGAGATCCTACGAGCAGTACTTC.

This chain connects TRBV7-2 to TRBJ2-1; D unclear. V shed 8 bases and J shed 12 bases, with 20 bases lying between them. Germline V lookup: CDR1 SGHTA, CDR2 FQGNSA. The CDR3 has 13 amino acids. The CDR3, as DNA: TGTGCCAGCTACGAGACGGGCCTAGATGGGCAGTTCTTC. Amino acids: CASYETGLDGQFF.

V gene TRBV7-9 combines with J gene TRBJ2-5; D is perhaps TRBD2 (5 bases). CDR3 length equals 15 residues. V was shortened by 1 base and J by 2 bases, with 11 bases between the two germline ends. Germline values: CDR1 SEHNR, CDR2 FQNEAQ (reference sequence). CDR3 sequence (DNA): TGTGCCAGCAGCTTAGGTAGCGTACCTCAAGAGACCCAGTACTTC. Its protein is CASSLGSVPQETQYF.

This clonotype appeared once. The junction does not match germline at one end; this may be a read error. This chain links TRBV5-1 with TRBJ2-3, with a weak D call TRBD1 (5 bases). Germline CDR1 SGHRS, CDR2 YFSETQ. This CDR3 is 16 amino acids long. DNA of the CDR3: TGCGCCAGCAGCTTGGGCGGACAAGACTTTGGAGATATGCAGTATTTT. Translation gives CASSLGGQDFGDMQYF.

This rearrangement joins TRBV5-1 to TRBJ2-5; TRBD2 might be the D (6 bases). The last part of the DNA fits TRBJ2-7 better; the J call may be wrong. The CDR3 spans 17 residues. Germline V gene data show CDR1 as SGHRS and CDR2 as YFSETQ. The DNA of the CDR3 is TGCGCCAGCAGCTCCTCAGAACCGTTCCGGAGGGGCTACGAGCAGTACTTC. Encoded protein: CASSSSEPFRRGYEQYF.

This clonotype was recorded many times. The rearrangement uses TRBV7-9 and TRBJ2-5; TRBD2 matches at 8 bases. V lost 5 bases, J lost 5 bases, and 10 bases stayed unmatched. CDR1 is SEHNR and CDR2 is FQNEAQ in the germline V gene (reference sequence). The CDR3 has 15 amino acids. The CDR3 bases are TGTGCCAGCAGCATCCGCCGGGGGGGCCTCGAGACCCAGTACTTC. This translates into CASSIRRGGLETQYF. Drawing the rest from reference TRBV7-9 and TRBJ2-5, the complete variable domain is DTGVSQNPRHKITKRGQNVTFRCDPISEHNRLYWYRQTLGQGPEFLTYFQNEAQLEKSRLLSDRFSAERPKGSFSTLEIQRTEQGDSAMYLCASSIRRGGLETQYFGPGTRLLVL.

CDR3 amino acids: CASCRSRGNEQFF. CDR3 nucleotide sequence: TGCGCCAGCTGCCGCTCCAGGGGGAATGAGCAGTTCTTC. The chain employs TRBV5-1 and TRBJ2-1; 7 nucleotides line up with TRBD1. From germline, CDR1 is SGHRS and CDR2 YFSETQ. With V trimmed by 7 bases and J by 7 bases, 8 bases remained unmatched. The CDR3 is 13 residues long.

The CDR3 DNA follows: TGTGCCAGCAGCTTAGAAACGGAACAGGGGTACAATGAGCAGTTCTTC. Translating it yields CASSLETEQGYNEQFF. The genes are TRBV7-2 and TRBJ2-1, with TRBD1 identical over 7 bases. Germline CDR1 SGHTA, CDR2 FQGNSA. V was clipped by 1 base and J by 4 bases; unmatched bases: 7. This CDR3 contains 16 residues.

This clonotype has just one count. The genes are TRBV29-1 and TRBJ2-5, with TRBD1 identical over 11 bases. The J call is doubtful: the DNA matches TRBJ2-7 better. CDR3 length: 14 amino acids. Germline CDR1 is SQVTM and CDR2 is ANQGSEA. CDR3 protein: CSDEDRGPYYEQYF. CDR3 DNA sequence: TGCAGCGACGAGGACAGGGGGCCCTATTACGAGCAGTACTTC.

CDR3 loop: CASSLAGGGANYGYTF. CDR3 nucleotide sequence: TGTGCCAGCAGCTTAGCAGGTGGCGGAGCTAACTATGGCTACACCTTC. J is TRBJ1-2 and V is TRBV7-2; D not resolved. Germline CDR1 and CDR2: SGHTA and FQGNSA. The CDR3 is made up of 16 amino acids. V lost 0 bases and J 0 bases, leaving 11 bases between the germline ends.

This clonotype was recorded many times. The chain joins TRBV3-1 to TRBJ2-5; D is unresolved. Trimming left V 0 bases short and J 5 bases short, with 10 bases between. The V gene's germline CDR1 is LGHDT and CDR2 YNNKEL (reference sequence). The CDR3 runs 14 residues. The CDR3 sequence is CASSQDFAGETQYF. The DNA of the CDR3 is TGTGCCAGCAGCCAAGATTTTGCCGGGGAGACCCAGTACTTC.

This clonotype was recorded a few times. This sequence joins TRBV5-1 and TRBJ1-2; TRBD1 is a possible D gene (5 bases). Per the germline V gene, CDR1 is SGHRS and CDR2 is YFSETQ. The CDR3 is made up of 12 amino acids. Trimming took off 8 bases at V and 8 bases at J, with 16 bases between the two ends. The CDR3 bases are TGCGCCAGTAGTGACGGAGGGGAGGGCTACACCTTC. Amino acid sequence: CASSDGGEGYTF. The full variable domain, its missing parts supplied by reference TRBV5-1 and TRBJ1-2, is KAGVTQTPRYLIKTRGQQVTLSCSPISGHRSVSWYQQTPGQGLQFLFEYFSETQRNKGNFPGRFSGRQFSNSRSEMNVSTLELGDSALYLCASSDGGEGYTFGSGTRLTVV.

This clonotype was picked up a small number of times. In DNA form, the CDR3 reads TGTGCCAGCAGTCCCCCCGTCGGGTGGAACAGTATGACTTATGGCTACACCTTC. It specifies CASSPPVGWNSMTYGYTF. This rearrangement joins TRBV28 to TRBJ1-2; D is unresolved. The V gene's germline CDR1 is MDHEN and CDR2 SYDVKM. V lost 5 bases, J lost 5 bases, and 27 bases lay in between. CDR3 length: 18 amino acids.